A selection of T cell receptor beta chains follows, all from one sample in a study of human T cells and chemical hapten exposure. Via MiXCR, TCRdb re-called the 5' RACE reads, giving one row per CDR3 protein. The sample has 130,000 or so distinct CDR3 sequences; over 3.5% are singletons. These receptors were collected from a female donor in good health. The CDR3 runs from the conserved cysteine through the conserved F or W. D genes are given only for firm matches. The size of a clone is reported for some rows only, either as once, few or many, or as a class for expanded clones.

D gene: -; V gene: TRBV5-1; J gene: TRBJ1-2; clone size: many; CDR3 protein: CASSWTHDGYTF; CDR3 DNA: TGCGCCAGCAGCTGGACACACGATGGCTACACCTTC
D gene: -; V gene: TRBV12-3/TRBV12-4; J gene: TRBJ2-3; clone size: -; CDR3 protein: CASNRDGAQYF; CDR3 DNA: TGTGCCAGCAACCGCGATGGCGCGCAGTATTTT
D gene: TRBD1; V gene: TRBV6-5; J gene: TRBJ1-6; clone size: many; CDR3 protein: CASSSTRQGSYNSPLHF; CDR3 DNA: TGTGCCAGCAGTTCTACACGACAGGGCTCCTATAATTCACCCCTCCACTTT
D gene: TRBD2; V gene: TRBV10-3; J gene: TRBJ2-6; clone size: few; CDR3 protein: CAISSNTRGGGSSGANVLTF; CDR3 DNA: TGTGCCATCAGCTCAAACACCCGGGGGGGCGGCAGCTCTGGGGCCAACGTCCTGACTTTC
D gene: TRBD2; V gene: TRBV7-9; J gene: TRBJ2-3; clone size: many; CDR3 protein: CASSPEGRGTDTQYF; CDR3 DNA: TGTGCCAGCAGCCCAGAGGGGCGGGGGACAGATACGCAGTATTTT
D gene: -; V gene: TRBV5-1; J gene: TRBJ2-3; clone size: many; CDR3 protein: CASSLAQDTDTQYF; CDR3 DNA: TGCGCCAGCAGCTTGGCACAGGACACAGATACGCAGTATTTT
D gene: TRBD1; V gene: TRBV7-9; J gene: TRBJ2-1; clone size: many; CDR3 protein: CASSFTQTGGLFF; CDR3 DNA: TGTGCCAGCAGCTTTACACAGACAGGGGGATTGTTCTTC
D gene: TRBD1; V gene: TRBV7-9; J gene: TRBJ1-4; clone size: many; CDR3 protein: CASSDQSGTGGPQAF; CDR3 DNA: TGTGCCAGCTCTGATCAGTCCGGGACAGGGGGTCCGCAGGCTTTT
D gene: TRBD2; V gene: TRBV4-2; J gene: TRBJ2-2; clone size: -; CDR3 protein: CASSQTGGGSPGELFF; CDR3 DNA: TGTGCCAGCAGCCAGACCGGGGGGGGAAGTCCCGGGGAGCTGTTTTTT
D gene: -; V gene: TRBV4-3; J gene: TRBJ1-1; clone size: many; CDR3 protein: CASSQGLPGTENTEAFF; CDR3 DNA: TGCGCCAGCAGCCAAGGATTGCCTGGGACGGAGAACACTGAAGCTTTCTTT
D gene: -; V gene: TRBV5-1; J gene: TRBJ2-1; clone size: many; CDR3 protein: CASSSPPGGPYVEQFF; CDR3 DNA: TGCGCCAGCAGCTCCCCCCCCGGGGGGCCCTACGTTGAGCAGTTCTTC
D gene: -; V gene: TRBV28; J gene: TRBJ2-4; clone size: few; CDR3 protein: CASRLGGRINIQYF; CDR3 DNA: TGTGCCAGCAGACTAGGGGGGCGGATAAACATTCAGTACTTC
D gene: -; V gene: TRBV28; J gene: TRBJ1-3; clone size: many; CDR3 protein: CASAGAQFFSGNTIYF; CDR3 DNA: TGTGCCAGCGCTGGGGCACAGTTTTTCTCTGGAAACACCATATATTTT
D gene: -; V gene: TRBV5-1; J gene: TRBJ2-5; clone size: many; CDR3 protein: CASSLGGLETQYF; CDR3 DNA: TGCGCCAGCAGCTTGGGGGGCCTCGAGACCCAGTACTTC
D gene: -; V gene: TRBV29-1; J gene: TRBJ1-2; clone size: many; CDR3 protein: CSVEGAGKEGPFYGYTF; CDR3 DNA: TGCAGCGTTGAGGGGGCAGGGAAGGAAGGGCCCTTCTATGGCTACACCTTC
D gene: -; V gene: TRBV2; J gene: TRBJ1-1; clone size: many; CDR3 protein: CASSVSGQTTEAFF; CDR3 DNA: TGTGCCAGCAGTGTTTCTGGGCAGACCACTGAAGCTTTCTTT
D gene: TRBD2; V gene: TRBV2; J gene: TRBJ2-5; clone size: many; CDR3 protein: CASSEWRGDQETQYF; CDR3 DNA: TGTGCCAGCAGTGAGTGGCGGGGGGACCAAGAGACCCAGTACTTC
D gene: -; V gene: TRBV5-6; J gene: TRBJ1-6; clone size: many; CDR3 protein: CASSLGYKDNSPLHF; CDR3 DNA: TGTGCCAGCAGCTTGGGGTACAAAGATAATTCACCCCTCCACTTT
D gene: -; V gene: TRBV9; J gene: TRBJ2-4; clone size: many; CDR3 protein: CASSPTAHQGKNIQYF; CDR3 DNA: TGTGCCAGCAGCCCCACGGCCCATCAGGGAAAAAACATTCAGTACTTC
D gene: TRBD2; V gene: TRBV7-2; J gene: TRBJ2-7; clone size: many; CDR3 protein: CASSMGLAGAARHEQYF; CDR3 DNA: TGTGCCAGCAGCATGGGACTAGCGGGGGCCGCCCGGCACGAGCAGTACTTC
D gene: TRBD1; V gene: TRBV6-5; J gene: TRBJ2-7; clone size: many; CDR3 protein: CASSGTAYEQYF; CDR3 DNA: TGTGCCAGCAGTGGGACAGCCTACGAGCAGTACTTC
D gene: -; V gene: TRBV29-1; J gene: TRBJ2-1; clone size: many; CDR3 protein: CSVEPDLYNEQFF; CDR3 DNA: TGCAGCGTTGAGCCAGACCTATACAATGAGCAGTTCTTC
D gene: -; V gene: TRBV7-8; J gene: TRBJ1-1; clone size: many; CDR3 protein: CASSSQGHTEAFF; CDR3 DNA: TGTGCCAGCAGCTCTCAGGGACACACTGAAGCTTTCTTT
D gene: TRBD1; V gene: TRBV7-9; J gene: TRBJ1-1; clone size: many; CDR3 protein: CASSPGQGPFF; CDR3 DNA: TGTGCCAGCAGCCCTGGACAGGGACCCTTCTTT
D gene: -; V gene: TRBV27; J gene: TRBJ2-7; clone size: -; CDR3 protein: CASSLVSDGSYEQYF; CDR3 DNA: TGTGCCAGCAGTTTAGTGTCCGACGGTTCCTACGAGCAGTACTTC
D gene: TRBD1; V gene: TRBV27; J gene: TRBJ1-5; clone size: many; CDR3 protein: CASSLPGQGPQPQHF; CDR3 DNA: TGTGCCAGCAGTTTACCCGGACAGGGCCCTCAGCCCCAGCATTTT
D gene: -; V gene: TRBV7-9; J gene: TRBJ1-2; clone size: many; CDR3 protein: CASSPFVGGEGYTF; CDR3 DNA: TGTGCCAGCAGCCCCTTTGTGGGGGGCGAGGGCTACACCTTC
D gene: TRBD1; V gene: TRBV5-1; J gene: TRBJ2-7; clone size: many; CDR3 protein: CASSLLTGVSYEQYF; CDR3 DNA: TGCGCCAGCAGCTTACTGACAGGGGTAAGCTACGAGCAGTACTTC
D gene: TRBD1; V gene: TRBV9; J gene: TRBJ2-1; clone size: many; CDR3 protein: CASSVAPGQGVGSEQFF; CDR3 DNA: TGTGCCAGCAGCGTAGCGCCGGGACAGGGAGTGGGGAGTGAGCAGTTCTTC
D gene: TRBD1; V gene: TRBV20-1; J gene: TRBJ2-3; clone size: many; CDR3 protein: CSARGDRFFSTDTQYF; CDR3 DNA: TGCAGTGCCCGAGGGGACAGATTTTTTAGCACAGATACGCAGTATTTT
D gene: TRBD1; V gene: TRBV7-3; J gene: TRBJ2-1; clone size: many; CDR3 protein: CASSFQGAGMNEQFF; CDR3 DNA: TGTGCCAGCAGCTTTCAGGGGGCAGGGATGAATGAGCAGTTCTTC
D gene: -; V gene: TRBV12-3/TRBV12-4; J gene: TRBJ1-2; clone size: few; CDR3 protein: CASSLEVRHYGYTF; CDR3 DNA: TGTGCCAGCAGTTTAGAAGTCCGACACTATGGCTACACCTTC
D gene: -; V gene: TRBV7-9; J gene: TRBJ1-1; clone size: many; CDR3 protein: CASSSSGLNTEAFF; CDR3 DNA: TGTGCCAGCAGCTCGTCAGGGCTCAACACTGAAGCTTTCTTT
D gene: -; V gene: TRBV20-1; J gene: TRBJ2-2; clone size: many; CDR3 protein: CSARDFSNTGELFF; CDR3 DNA: TGCAGCGCTCGGGACTTTTCTAACACCGGGGAGCTGTTTTTT
D gene: -; V gene: TRBV7-9; J gene: TRBJ2-2; clone size: many; CDR3 protein: CASSLEGNTGELFF; CDR3 DNA: TGTGCCAGCAGCTTAGAAGGGAACACCGGGGAGCTGTTTTTT
D gene: -; V gene: TRBV7-9; J gene: TRBJ1-1; clone size: many; CDR3 protein: CASSLEGVNTEAFF; CDR3 DNA: TGTGCCAGCAGCTTAGAGGGCGTGAACACTGAAGCTTTCTTT
D gene: TRBD2; V gene: TRBV3-1; J gene: TRBJ2-3; clone size: few; CDR3 protein: CASSNGLAGRAADTQYF; CDR3 DNA: TGTGCCAGCAGCAATGGACTAGCGGGGCGTGCGGCAGATACGCAGTATTTT
D gene: -; V gene: TRBV6-5; J gene: TRBJ1-2; clone size: many; CDR3 protein: CASSESAGRSYGYTF; CDR3 DNA: TGTGCCAGCAGTGAGAGTGCGGGACGAAGCTATGGCTACACCTTC
D gene: TRBD1; V gene: TRBV13; J gene: TRBJ1-5; clone size: few; CDR3 protein: CASSLGLTGGQPQHF; CDR3 DNA: TGTGCCAGCAGCTTAGGCCTAACAGGGGGTCAGCCCCAGCATTTT
D gene: -; V gene: TRBV13; J gene: TRBJ2-2; clone size: many; CDR3 protein: CASSLSGVAGELFF; CDR3 DNA: TGTGCCAGCAGCTTATCAGGGGTGGCCGGGGAGCTGTTTTTT
D gene: TRBD2; V gene: TRBV5-1; J gene: TRBJ2-7; clone size: few; CDR3 protein: CASSSGLAEVDEQYF; CDR3 DNA: TGCGCCAGCAGCTCAGGACTAGCGGAGGTCGACGAGCAGTACTTC
D gene: TRBD1; V gene: TRBV5-1; J gene: TRBJ1-2; clone size: many; CDR3 protein: CASSKGTPGQGYGYTF; CDR3 DNA: TGCGCCAGCAGCAAAGGAACCCCGGGACAGGGATATGGCTACACCTTC
D gene: -; V gene: TRBV10-3; J gene: TRBJ1-1; clone size: many; CDR3 protein: CAISRENTEAFF; CDR3 DNA: TGTGCCATCTCAAGGGAGAACACTGAAGCTTTCTTT
D gene: -; V gene: TRBV4-1; J gene: TRBJ1-4; clone size: -; CDR3 protein: CASSQEGTPFGGKLFF; CDR3 DNA: TGCGCCAGCAGCCAAGAGGGGACCCCCTTCGGGGGGAAACTGTTTTTT
D gene: -; V gene: TRBV7-9; J gene: TRBJ2-1; clone size: many; CDR3 protein: CASSLQGLLYNEQFF; CDR3 DNA: TGTGCCAGCAGCTTACAGGGTTTGCTCTACAATGAGCAGTTCTTC
D gene: -; V gene: TRBV12-3/TRBV12-4; J gene: TRBJ2-1; clone size: many; CDR3 protein: CASSLGGGTPREFF; CDR3 DNA: TGTGCCAGCAGTCTTGGGGGGGGGACACCCAGGGAGTTCTTC